The next 27 T cell receptor beta chains were all read from a single sample in a study of blood T cell repertoires in COVID-19. The assay was immunoSEQ multiplex PCR, and TCRdb's table has in-frame clones only and misses some. This table has roughly 200,000 clones, roughly 80% appearing once. Input material: peripheral blood. These receptors originate from a woman of 80 years or more with active or convalescent COVID-19.

This clone is a singleton in its sample. J is TRBJ2-7 and V is TRBV28; TRBD1 matches 8 bases. In germline, CDR1 is MDHEN, CDR2 SYDVKM. The CDR3 loop spans 13 amino acids. V shed 6 bases and J 2 bases; nucleotides not matched to a gene: 3. The CDR3 DNA follows: TGTGCCAGCAGGACAGGGGTACCCTACGAGCAGTACTTC. Its protein product is CASRTGVPYEQYF.

This clone was observed a few times. The rearrangement uses TRBV5-4 and TRBJ2-6; D not certain. Germline V CDR1 and CDR2: SGHNT, YYREEE (reference sequence). Trimming left V 3 bases short and J 2 bases short, with 9 bases between. The length of the CDR3 is 15 residues. CDR3 nucleotide sequence: TGTGCCAGCAGCTCAGATACAACTGGGGCCAACGTCCTGACTTTC. It encodes CASSSDTTGANVLTF.

The rearrangement joins TRBV15 to TRBJ2-7; D gene unclear. From germline, CDR1 is LNHNV and CDR2 YYDKDF (reference sequence). V was cut by 1 base and J by 1 base, with 8 bases left in between. The CDR3 length is 14 residues. CDR3 nucleotide sequence: TGTGCCACCAGCAGAGTTCCCGGGTCCTACGAGCAGTACTTC. This sequence encodes CATSRVPGSYEQYF.

The chain is built from TRBV25-1 and TRBJ1-2, with unresolved D. Germline values: CDR1 MGHDK, CDR2 SYGVNS. This CDR3 region has 14 residues. Trimming removed 3 bases from V and 8 bases from J, with 16 bases in between. The CDR3: CASSETYPAGGYTF. CDR3 coding DNA: TGTGCCAGCAGTGAGACGTACCCTGCAGGCGGCTACACCTTC.

The chain is built from TRBV30 and TRBJ1-1, with 7 bases matching TRBD1. The germline gives CDR1 GTSNPN, CDR2 SVGIG (reference sequence). The length of the CDR3 is 15 residues. J lost 0 bases, V lost 2 bases, and 6 bases had no gene match. As DNA, the CDR3 is TGTGCCTGGAGTTTCAGGGGGAGGATGAACACTGAAGCTTTCTTT. Its translation is CAWSFRGRMNTEAFF.

A few counts support this clone. The CDR3 sequence: CASSFVSSGDSPLHF. CDR3 nucleotide sequence: TGTGCCAGCAGCTTCGTCAGCTCGGGGGATTCACCCCTCCACTTT. The V gene is TRBV7-2, the J gene TRBJ1-6; TRBD1 might be the D (5 bases). Germline V gene lookup returns CDR1 SGHTA and CDR2 FQGNSA. The CDR3 is 15 amino acids. The V end was cut by 3 bases, the J end by 8 bases, with 14 bases between.

The chain joins TRBV18 to TRBJ1-2; perhaps TRBD1 as D (5 bases). The V and J ends lost 3 bases and 0 bases respectively, with 11 bases between them. This CDR3 region has 15 residues. CDR1 is KGHSH and CDR2 is LQKENI in the germline V gene. The CDR3 nucleotides are TGTGCCAGCTCACCCGCCCGGGGGGCTAACTATGGCTACACCTTC. This gives the protein CASSPARGANYGYTF.

Of note for this clone: Additional DNA sequences in this sample encode the identical CDR3. This chain links TRBV2 with TRBJ2-1, with a weak D call TRBD2 (6 bases). V was cut by 5 bases and J by 4 bases, with 15 bases left in between. CDR3 length: 15 amino acids. The germline gives CDR1 SNHLY, CDR2 FYNNEI. The CDR3 nucleotides read TGTGCCAGCAGTCCCCCCGGGGGTCTATACAATGAGCAGTTCTTC. It encodes CASSPPGGLYNEQFF.

The rearrangement joins TRBV7-2 to TRBJ2-3; 8 bases align to TRBD2. CDR3 length equals 17 residues. Germline lookup yields CDR1 SGHTA and CDR2 FQGNSA. The junction had 12 bases not matched to a gene; V was cut back by 3 bases and J by 4 bases. CDR3 coding DNA: TGTGCCAGCAGCTTGGTACCGGGACTAGAAGCGCCAGATACGCAGTATTTT. Amino acid sequence: CASSLVPGLEAPDTQYF.

The chain carries TRBV27 and TRBJ1-2; D is unclear. The CDR3 is made up of 15 amino acids. The V gene lost 2 bases and the J gene lost 6 bases, with 16 bases spanning the gap. CDR1 is MNHEY, CDR2 SMNVEV, per germline (reference sequence). The CDR3 coding sequence is TGTGCCAGCAGTTTAATGGTTTGGCCGCGGGATGGCTACACCTTC. Translating it yields CASSLMVWPRDGYTF.

This chain connects TRBV5-4 to TRBJ2-2, with 7 bases matching TRBD2. The CDR3 runs 16 residues. V shed 1 base and J 4 bases; nucleotides not matched to a gene: 7. Germline lookup yields CDR1 SGHNT and CDR2 YYREEE (reference sequence). The CDR3 reads CASSLRLAAVTGELFF. The DNA of the CDR3 is TGTGCCAGCAGCTTGAGGCTAGCGGCCGTCACCGGGGAGCTGTTTTTT.

The gene calls are TRBV18 and TRBJ2-7; TRBD2 aligns across 9 bases. The CDR3 contains 15 residues. The V and J ends lost 2 bases and 1 base, in that order; junction bases with no gene match: 3. Germline assignment: CDR1 KGHSH and CDR2 LQKENI. CDR3 sequence (DNA): TGTGCCAGCTCACCAGCCGGACTAGCGTCCTACGAGCAGTACTTC. It codes for CASSPAGLASYEQYF.

This chain joins TRBV29-1 and TRBJ2-4; no reliable D call. The germline V gene has CDR1 SQVTM and CDR2 ANQGSEA. This CDR3 is built from 11 residues. The germline V and J ends were trimmed by 4 bases and 8 bases, with 9 bases remaining between them. As DNA, the CDR3 is TGCAGCGTTGCAGCCGGAGACATTCAGTACTTC. Amino acid sequence: CSVAAGDIQYF. Full variable domain (missing parts from reference TRBV29-1 and TRBJ2-4): SAVISQKPSRDICQRGTSLTIQCQVDSQVTMMFWYRQQPGQSLTLIATANQGSEATYESGFVIDKFPISRPNLTFSTLTVSNMSPEDSSIYLCSVAAGDIQYFGAGTRLSVL.

This chain uses TRBV11-2 with TRBJ1-5; D perhaps matches TRBD1 (6 bases). Between the trimmed V and J ends, which lost 1 base and 0 bases, there was a span of 7 bases. The CDR3 covers 15 residues. Germline CDR1 SGHAT, CDR2 FQNNGV. In DNA, the CDR3 is TGTGCCAGCAGCTTAGGGACAGCTAGCAATCAGCCCCAGCATTTT. Protein sequence: CASSLGTASNQPQHF.

The chain is built from TRBV7-2 and TRBJ1-2; no clear D gene. The V gene's germline CDR1 is SGHTA and CDR2 FQGNSA. V was clipped by 3 bases and J by 4 bases, with 15 bases between them. The CDR3 extends over 15 amino acids. The CDR3 spells CASSLAAEVGYGYTF. The CDR3 nucleotides read TGTGCCAGCAGCTTGGCGGCGGAGGTCGGCTATGGCTACACCTTC.

This chain connects TRBV10-3 to TRBJ1-2; no definite D call. Trimming pared 6 bases from V and 5 bases from J, leaving 13 bases between. The CDR3 extends over 13 amino acids. CDR1 and CDR2 from the germline V gene are ENHRY and SYGVKD. CDR3 nucleotides: TGTGCCATCAGCGGGGAGAGGAGTTATGGCTACACCTTC. This sequence encodes CAISGERSYGYTF.

V usage is TRBV9 and J usage is TRBJ1-5; tentatively, D is TRBD1 (6 bases). CDR1 and CDR2 (germline): SGDLS, YYNGEE. CDR3 length equals 15 residues. V was pared by 4 bases and J by 3 bases, with 14 bases between. The DNA for the CDR3 is TGTGCCAGCAGCCCCGGGACAACCCTCAATCAGCCCCAGCATTTT. Protein: CASSPGTTLNQPQHF. The full variable domain, in which reference TRBV9 and TRBJ1-5 provide the parts outside the CDR3, is DSGVTQTPKHLITATGQRVTLRCSPRSGDLSVYWYQQSLDQGLQFLIQYYNGEERAKGNILERFSAQQFPDLHSELNLSSLELGDSALYFCASSPGTTLNQPQHFGDGTRLSIL.

This sequence joins TRBV6-1 and TRBJ1-1; tentatively, D is TRBD1 (6 bases). The CDR3 covers 15 residues. The germline V gene has CDR1 MNHNS and CDR2 SASEGT. V gave up 1 base and J gave up 3 bases, with 12 bases separating them. CDR3 in DNA: TGTGCCAGCAGTGAAGTGAGGGGGAGGGACACTGAAGCTTTCTTT. Its protein is CASSEVRGRDTEAFF.

V gene TRBV6-5 combines with J gene TRBJ2-5; 8 bases are shared with TRBD2. Per germline, CDR1 MNHEY and CDR2 SVGAGI. V was clipped by 6 bases and J by 2 bases; unmatched bases: 5. The CDR3 has 14 residues. In DNA, the CDR3 is TGTGCCAGCAGACGGGGGGGGCGACAAGAGACCCAGTACTTC. It yields the protein CASRRGGRQETQYF.

This chain uses TRBV9 with TRBJ2-3; the match to TRBD2 covers 11 bases. The CDR3 contains 15 residues. Trimming removed 3 bases from V and 6 bases from J; junction bases left unmatched: 6. Germline V lookup: CDR1 SGDLS, CDR2 YYNGEE. CDR3: CASSATSGSFDTQYF. CDR3 in DNA: TGTGCCAGCAGCGCCACTAGCGGGAGTTTTGATACGCAGTATTTT.

In this sample, this clone turned up once. The chain carries TRBV7-3 and TRBJ2-1; 7 bases line up with TRBD2. The V gene end was trimmed by 6 bases and the J gene end by 10 bases; junction bases not matched to a gene: 12. From germline, CDR1 is SGHTA and CDR2 FQGTGA. The CDR3 sequence is 14 residues long. The DNA of the CDR3 is TGTGCCAGCAGGCCCACAGCGGGGTCCTTGGAGCAGTTCTTC. Translation: CASRPTAGSLEQFF.

The rearrangement joins TRBV2 to TRBJ1-5, with TRBD1 identical over 9 bases. Germline assignment: CDR1 SNHLY and CDR2 FYNNEI. Trimming removed 6 bases from V and 6 bases from J; junction bases left unmatched: 9. The CDR3 runs 15 residues. The CDR3 loop reads CASSQLRTGAQPQHF. CDR3 nucleotide sequence: TGTGCCAGCAGCCAACTCCGGACAGGGGCTCAGCCCCAGCATTTT.

The chain uses TRBV7-7 and TRBJ2-1, with D perhaps TRBD2 (6 bases). The CDR3 loop spans 15 amino acids. The V and J ends lost 5 bases and 9 bases respectively, with 20 bases between them. Germline-derived CDR1 and CDR2 are SSHAT and FNYEAQ (reference sequence). CDR3 sequence reads: CASSLSLGGSGEQFF. The CDR3 nucleotides read TGTGCCAGCAGCCTCTCGTTGGGGGGATCGGGTGAGCAGTTCTTC.

This clone turned up a few times. This chain links TRBV2 with TRBJ2-7; tentatively, D is TRBD1 (6 bases). Trimming took off 10 bases at V and 1 base at J, with 17 bases between the two ends. The length of the CDR3 is 14 residues. Germline V gene lookup returns CDR1 SNHLY and CDR2 FYNNEI. Here the CDR3 reads CATRETGISYEQYF. CDR3 DNA sequence: TGTGCCACCCGGGAAACAGGGATTTCCTACGAGCAGTACTTC.

The chain employs TRBV7-2 and TRBJ2-1, with a possible D match to TRBD2 (5 bases). The V and J ends lost 6 bases and 4 bases respectively, with 13 bases between them. This CDR3 comprises 14 residues. Germline V gene sequence: CDR1 SGHTA, CDR2 FQGNSA. CDR3 nucleotides: TGTGCCAGCAGTCCCTTTAGAGGGTACAATGAGCAGTTCTTC. Residues: CASSPFRGYNEQFF.

The J gene is TRBJ1-1, the V gene TRBV18, with 8 bases matching TRBD1. Trimming removed 6 bases from V and 7 bases from J; junction bases left unmatched: 13. The germline V gene has CDR1 KGHSH and CDR2 LQKENI. The CDR3 totals 15 residues. CDR3 nucleotide sequence: TGTGCCAGCTCGCCGAAACTCACAGGGGGTGTTGAAGCTTTCTTT. It yields the protein CASSPKLTGGVEAFF.

The CDR3 sequence is CASSQARGVTYEQYF. DNA of the CDR3: TGTGCCAGCAGCCAAGCCCGGGGGGTGACCTACGAGCAGTACTTC. V gene TRBV3-1 (or the pseudogene TRBV3-2) combines with J gene TRBJ2-7; 7 bases fit TRBD2. The V gene end was trimmed by 1 base and the J gene end by 2 bases; junction bases not matched to a gene: 5. CDR1 and CDR2 (germline): LGHDT, YNNKEL (reference sequence). The CDR3 has 15 residues.